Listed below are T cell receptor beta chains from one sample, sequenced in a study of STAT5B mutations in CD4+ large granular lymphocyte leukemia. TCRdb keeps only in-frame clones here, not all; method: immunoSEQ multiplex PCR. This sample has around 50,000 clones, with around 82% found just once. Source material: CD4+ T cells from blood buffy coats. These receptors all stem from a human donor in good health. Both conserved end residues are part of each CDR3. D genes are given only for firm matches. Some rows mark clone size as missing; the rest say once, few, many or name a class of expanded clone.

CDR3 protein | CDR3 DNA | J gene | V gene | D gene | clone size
CASSLWGGSSNTGELFF | TGTGCCAGCAGCTTGTGGGGAGGTTCCTCGAACACCGGGGAGCTGTTTTTT | TRBJ2-2 | TRBV5-6 | . | .
CASSLVDGPNYGYTF | TGTGCCAGCAGCTTAGTCGACGGACCTAACTATGGCTACACCTTC | TRBJ1-2 | TRBV7-6 | . | once
CASSQTGILSNQPQHF | TGTGCCAGCAGTCAAACAGGGATACTTAGCAATCAGCCCCAGCATTTT | TRBJ1-5 | TRBV28 | . | few
CASSEAKGANFLTISYEQYF | TGTGCCAGCAGTGAAGCTAAGGGGGCTAATTTCCTCACGATCTCCTACGAGCAGTACTTC | TRBJ2-7 | TRBV6-1 | TRBD1 | .
CASSYLTSGKGNEQFF | TGTGCCAGCAGTTATTTGACTAGCGGGAAGGGAAATGAGCAGTTCTTC | TRBJ2-1 | TRBV6-9 | TRBD2 | .
CASSQESGSRGSNEQFF | TGTGCCAGCAGCCAAGAATCGGGTTCAAGGGGCTCCAATGAGCAGTTCTTC | TRBJ2-1 | TRBV4-2 | . | .
CASSEHGNTEAFF | TGTGCCAGCAGTGAACACGGGAACACTGAAGCTTTCTTT | TRBJ1-1 | TRBV25-1 | . | .
CAWNISPGTETQYF | TGTGCCTGGAACATTAGCCCGGGGACAGAGACCCAGTACTTC | TRBJ2-5 | TRBV30 | . | .
CASSESAGAYEKLFF | TGCGCCAGCAGTGAGTCGGCAGGGGCATATGAAAAACTGTTTTTT | TRBJ1-4 | TRBV10-1 | . | .
CASSLDSTDNEQFF | TGTGCCAGCAGCTTAGATAGTACCGACAATGAGCAGTTCTTC | TRBJ2-1 | TRBV11-3 | . | .
CASSKDLNQPQHF | TGTGCCAGCAGTAAGGACCTCAATCAGCCCCAGCATTTT | TRBJ1-5 | TRBV2 | . | .
CASSGFGDGNQPQHF | TGTGCCAGCAGCGGTTTTGGGGATGGCAATCAGCCCCAGCATTTT | TRBJ1-5 | TRBV5-5 | . | .
CARSYLAGRTHEQFF | TGTGCCAGAAGCTATCTCGCGGGAAGAACCCATGAGCAGTTCTTC | TRBJ2-1 | TRBV5-3 | . | .
CASSFEGAVTEAFF | TGTGCCAGCAGCTTTGAGGGGGCGGTTACTGAAGCTTTCTTT | TRBJ1-1 | TRBV7-9 | TRBD1 | .
CASSQEYRREQFF | TGCGCCAGCAGCCAAGAGTATAGGAGAGAGCAGTTCTTC | TRBJ2-1 | TRBV4-1 | . | .
CASSLAAGSGSYEQYF | TGCGCCAGCAGCTTGGCCGCGGGTAGCGGGAGCTACGAGCAGTACTTC | TRBJ2-7 | TRBV5-1 | TRBD2 | .
CASSASGGSYNEQFF | TGTGCCAGCAGCGCTAGCGGGGGGAGTTACAATGAGCAGTTCTTC | TRBJ2-1 | TRBV9 | TRBD2 | .
CASTSIARSSYNEQFF | TGTGCCAGCACCTCTATAGCGAGGAGCTCCTACAATGAGCAGTTCTTC | TRBJ2-1 | TRBV11-2 | . | .
CASSTISGRGGTGELFF | TGTGCCAGTAGTACTATCAGCGGGAGGGGGGGCACCGGGGAGCTGTTTTTT | TRBJ2-2 | TRBV19 | TRBD2 | once
CASSYIRTGEAYGYTF | TGTGCCAGCAGTTATATTCGGACAGGGGAGGCCTATGGCTACACCTTC | TRBJ1-2 | TRBV5-6 | TRBD1 | .
CASSPQGAGAKNIQYF | TGTGCCAGCAGTCCGCAGGGGGCGGGTGCCAAAAACATTCAGTACTTC | TRBJ2-4 | TRBV27 | TRBD1 | .
CASTTPPPGRTNTGELFF | TGTGCCAGCACCACCCCGCCTCCGGGACGGACGAACACCGGGGAGCTGTTTTTT | TRBJ2-2 | TRBV5-6 | . | once
CASMRGGPVYEQFF | TGCGCCAGCATGCGGGGGGGGCCGGTATATGAGCAGTTCTTC | TRBJ2-1 | TRBV5-1 | TRBD2 | .
CASSAGLATDTQYF | TGTGCCAGCAGCGCGGGACTAGCGACAGATACGCAGTATTTT | TRBJ2-3 | TRBV9 | TRBD2 | once
CAWRMADREGSEAFF | TGTGCCTGGAGAATGGCAGACAGGGAGGGGAGTGAAGCTTTCTTT | TRBJ1-1 | TRBV30 | TRBD1 | .
CASSTRGGNTEAFF | TGTGCCAGCAGCACTAGGGGTGGGAACACTGAAGCTTTCTTT | TRBJ1-1 | TRBV11-2 | . | .
CASSIRVNTEAFF | TGTGCCAGTAGTATTAGGGTGAACACTGAAGCTTTCTTT | TRBJ1-1 | TRBV19 | . | .
CASSPTQDSRETQYF | TGTGCCAGCAGCCCCACACAGGACAGCCGGGAGACCCAGTACTTC | TRBJ2-5 | TRBV9 | . | .
CASSLAGGRNEQFF | TGCGCCAGCAGCTTGGCCGGTGGACGAAATGAGCAGTTCTTC | TRBJ2-1 | TRBV5-1 | . | .
CASSLVSGARVGGYGYTF | TGTGCCAGCAGCTTAGTTTCTGGAGCAAGGGTGGGAGGCTATGGCTACACCTTC | TRBJ1-2 | TRBV11-2 | . | .
CASSLTTGTPSLETQYF | TGTGCCAGCAGCTTGACGACAGGGACCCCCTCTTTGGAGACCCAGTACTTC | TRBJ2-5 | TRBV7-9 | TRBD1 | .
CASSNSVTGHVSYMGYEQYF | TGTGCCAGCAGCAATTCGGTGACAGGCCATGTCTCCTACATGGGATACGAGCAGTACTTC | TRBJ2-7 | TRBV21-1 | . | .
CASSLGFEKETQYF | TGTGCCAGCAGTTTAGGGTTTGAGAAAGAGACCCAGTACTTC | TRBJ2-5 | TRBV28 | . | once
CASSLRDRGWTEAFF | TGTGCCAGCAGTCTTCGGGACAGGGGTTGGACTGAAGCTTTCTTT | TRBJ1-1 | TRBV27 | TRBD1 | .
CASSLSGSRGEQYF | TGTGCCAGCAGCTTATCAGGGAGTAGGGGCGAGCAGTACTTC | TRBJ2-7 | TRBV5-5 | . | .
CASSYWAVLPNTEAFF | TGTGCCAGCAGTTACTGGGCCGTCTTACCGAACACTGAAGCTTTCTTT | TRBJ1-1 | TRBV6-5 | . | .
CASSLGLRGRVSPLHF | TGTGCCAGCAGCTTGGGCTTGAGGGGGCGCGTTTCACCCCTCCACTTT | TRBJ1-6 | TRBV4-2 | TRBD1 | .
CASSFIPDSPEAFF | TGCGCCAGCAGCTTCATCCCGGACAGTCCAGAAGCTTTCTTT | TRBJ1-1 | TRBV5-1 | . | .
CASSLGLAVGEQYF | TGTGCCAGCAGCTTGGGACTAGCGGTGGGCGAGCAGTACTTC | TRBJ2-7 | TRBV13 | TRBD2 | .
CSVVPQRSQETQYF | TGCAGCGTTGTCCCCCAGAGGTCACAAGAGACCCAGTACTTC | TRBJ2-5 | TRBV29-1 | . | once
CASSLSKGETQYF | TGTGCCAGCAGCTTGTCCAAGGGGGAGACCCAGTACTTC | TRBJ2-5 | TRBV5-4 | . | .
CAIRAGTGVRIGYTF | TGTGCCATCAGGGCCGGGACAGGGGTAAGAATTGGCTACACCTTC | TRBJ1-2 | TRBV10-3 | TRBD1 | .
CASLVGVETQYF | TGTGCCAGCCTGGTAGGCGTGGAGACCCAGTACTTC | TRBJ2-5 | TRBV2 | . | .
CSVERQGSDTQYF | TGCAGCGTTGAAAGACAGGGGTCAGATACGCAGTATTTT | TRBJ2-3 | TRBV29-1 | TRBD1 | .
CASRKGGMNTEAFF | TGTGCCAGCAGGAAAGGGGGCATGAACACTGAAGCTTTCTTT | TRBJ1-1 | TRBV9 | TRBD1 | .
CASSSGTSSGNTIYF | TGTGCCAGCAGCTCCGGGACGTCCTCTGGAAACACCATATATTTT | TRBJ1-3 | TRBV11-2 | . | .
CASRGTGGFYGYTF | TGTGCCAGTAGGGGGACAGGGGGCTTCTATGGCTACACCTTC | TRBJ1-2 | TRBV19 | TRBD1 | .
CSVGGRLVANTGELFF | TGCAGCGTTGGAGGTAGACTGGTCGCGAACACCGGGGAGCTGTTTTTT | TRBJ2-2 | TRBV29-1 | . | few
CASSLGLNNEQFF | TGTGCCAGCAGCTTAGGGCTAAACAATGAGCAGTTCTTC | TRBJ2-1 | TRBV11-2 | . | once
CASSPQSEGRHYGYTF | TGTGCCAGCTCACCACAGTCAGAGGGACGGCATTATGGCTACACCTTC | TRBJ1-2 | TRBV18 | . | few
CASSSGQVVNQPQHF | TGTGCCAGCTCATCGGGACAGGTGGTCAATCAGCCCCAGCATTTT | TRBJ1-5 | TRBV18 | TRBD1 | .
CAQLSDYPSYEQYF | TGTGCCCAACTATCGGACTATCCTTCCTACGAGCAGTACTTC | TRBJ2-7 | TRBV9 | . | .
CASSVRQGGTEAFF | TGTGCCAGCAGCGTCCGACAGGGGGGCACTGAAGCTTTCTTT | TRBJ1-1 | TRBV9 | TRBD1 | .
CASSPGSQQEQFF | TGTGCCAGCTCACCGGGGTCCCAGCAAGAGCAGTTCTTC | TRBJ2-1 | TRBV18 | . | .
CAWSESGGIYGYTF | TGTGCCTGGAGTGAGTCGGGGGGCATCTATGGCTACACCTTC | TRBJ1-2 | TRBV30 | . | .
CASRKTGDIHSYNEQFF | TGTGCCAGCAGAAAAACAGGAGACATTCACTCCTACAATGAGCAGTTCTTC | TRBJ2-1 | TRBV2 | . | .
CASSYESMAGYTF | TGTGCCAGCAGTTACGAGTCAATGGCTGGCTACACCTTC | TRBJ1-2 | TRBV6-5 | . | .
CASSYPSGGSQETQYF | TGTGCCAGCAGTTATCCCAGCGGGGGGTCCCAAGAGACCCAGTACTTC | TRBJ2-5 | TRBV6-5 | TRBD2 | .
CASSFSGWSTGELFF | TGTGCCAGCAGCTTTAGTGGTTGGTCGACCGGGGAGCTGTTTTTT | TRBJ2-2 | TRBV7-3 | . | .